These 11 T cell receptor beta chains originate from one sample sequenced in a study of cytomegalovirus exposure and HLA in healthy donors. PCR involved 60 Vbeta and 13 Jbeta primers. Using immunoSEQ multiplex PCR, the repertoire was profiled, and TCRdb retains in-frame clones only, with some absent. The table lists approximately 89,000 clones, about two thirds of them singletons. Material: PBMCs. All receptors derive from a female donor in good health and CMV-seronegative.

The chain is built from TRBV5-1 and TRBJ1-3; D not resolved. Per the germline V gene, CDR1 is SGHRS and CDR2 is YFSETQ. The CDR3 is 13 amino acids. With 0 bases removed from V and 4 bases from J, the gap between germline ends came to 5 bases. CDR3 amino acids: CASSLDSGNTIYF. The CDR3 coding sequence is TGCGCCAGCAGCTTGGACAGCGGAAACACCATATATTTT.

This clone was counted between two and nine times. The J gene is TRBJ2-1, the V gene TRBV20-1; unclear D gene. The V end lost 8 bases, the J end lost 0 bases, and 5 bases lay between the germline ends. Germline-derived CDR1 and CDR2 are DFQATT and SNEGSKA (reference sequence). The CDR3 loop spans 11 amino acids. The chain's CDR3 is CSSSSYNEQFF. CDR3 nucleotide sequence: TGCAGTTCCTCCTCCTACAATGAGCAGTTCTTC.

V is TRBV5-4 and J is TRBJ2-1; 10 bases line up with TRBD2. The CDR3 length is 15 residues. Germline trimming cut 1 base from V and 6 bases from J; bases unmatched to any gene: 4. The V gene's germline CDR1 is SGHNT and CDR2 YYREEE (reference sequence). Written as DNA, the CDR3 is TGTGCCAGCAGCTTGCTAGCGGGAGTAGGCAATGAGCAGTTCTTC. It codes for CASSLLAGVGNEQFF.

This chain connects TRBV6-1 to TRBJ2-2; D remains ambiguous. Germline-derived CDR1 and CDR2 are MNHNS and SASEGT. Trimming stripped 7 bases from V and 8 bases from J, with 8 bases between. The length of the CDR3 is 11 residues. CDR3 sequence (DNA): TGTGCCAGCATCTTTTTTGGGGAGCTGTTTTTT. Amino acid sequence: CASIFFGELFF.

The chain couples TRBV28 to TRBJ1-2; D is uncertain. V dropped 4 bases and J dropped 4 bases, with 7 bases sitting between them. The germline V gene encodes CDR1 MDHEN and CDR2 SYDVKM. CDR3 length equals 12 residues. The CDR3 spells CASSSGFYGYTF. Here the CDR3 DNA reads TGTGCCAGCAGTTCAGGATTCTATGGCTACACCTTC.

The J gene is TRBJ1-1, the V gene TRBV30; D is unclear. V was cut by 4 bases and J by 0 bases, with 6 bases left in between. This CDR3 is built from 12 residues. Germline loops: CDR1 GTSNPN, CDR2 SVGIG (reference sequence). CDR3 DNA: TGTGCCTGGACGGGTTTGAACACTGAAGCTTTCTTT. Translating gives CAWTGLNTEAFF.

The CDR3 DNA reads as TGTGCCAGCAGTGGGGGACTAGCGGGATTCACAGATACGCAGTATTTT. Translation: CASSGGLAGFTDTQYF. This chain uses TRBV2 with TRBJ2-3; 13 bases are a match to TRBD2. Germline-derived CDR1 and CDR2 are SNHLY and FYNNEI. With V trimmed by 4 bases and J by 2 bases, 3 bases remained unmatched. The CDR3 has 16 amino acids.

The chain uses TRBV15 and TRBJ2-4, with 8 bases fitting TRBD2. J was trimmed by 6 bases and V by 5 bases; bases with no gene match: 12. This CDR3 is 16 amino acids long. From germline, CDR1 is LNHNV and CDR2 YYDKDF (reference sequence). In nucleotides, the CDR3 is TGTGCCACCAGCGCCGTTGCCGGGACTAGGGTAAACATTCAGTACTTC. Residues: CATSAVAGTRVNIQYF.

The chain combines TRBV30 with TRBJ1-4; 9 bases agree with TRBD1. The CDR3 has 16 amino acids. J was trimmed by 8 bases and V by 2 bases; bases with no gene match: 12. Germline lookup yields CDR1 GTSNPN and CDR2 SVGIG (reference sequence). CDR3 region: CAWSQPGQGIEEKLFF. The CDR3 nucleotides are TGTGCCTGGAGTCAACCGGGACAGGGTATTGAGGAAAAACTGTTTTTT. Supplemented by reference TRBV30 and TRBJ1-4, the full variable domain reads SQTIHQWPATLVQPVGSPLSLECTVEGTSNPNLYWYRQAAGRGLQLLFYSVGIGQISSEVPQNLSASRPQDRQFILSSKKLLLSDSGFYLCAWSQPGQGIEEKLFFGSGTQLSVL.

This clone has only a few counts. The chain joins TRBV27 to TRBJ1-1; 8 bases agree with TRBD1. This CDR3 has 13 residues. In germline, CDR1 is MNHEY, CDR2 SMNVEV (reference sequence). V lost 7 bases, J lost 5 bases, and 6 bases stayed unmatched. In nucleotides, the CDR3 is TGTGCCAGCAAATCACAGGGGGGTACTGAAGCTTTCTTT. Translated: CASKSQGGTEAFF.

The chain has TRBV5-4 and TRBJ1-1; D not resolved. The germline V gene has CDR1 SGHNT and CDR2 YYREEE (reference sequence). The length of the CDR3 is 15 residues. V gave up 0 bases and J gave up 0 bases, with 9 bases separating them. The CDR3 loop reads CASSLATGLNTEAFF. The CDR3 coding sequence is TGTGCCAGCAGCTTGGCGACGGGATTGAACACTGAAGCTTTCTTT.